This note documents a single T cell receptor beta chain sequence. What it binds is unknown. This sample stems from a study of early stage breast cancer tumors. Study-wide context: Eight ER+/PR+/HER2- tumors were invasive ductal; a few were invasive lobular.

Study results and limitations: Bulk DNA sequencing of unsorted cells missed chain pairing and markers. Most shared enriched TCRB sequences were commonly generated ones.

V gave up 5 bases and J gave up 3 bases; unmatched junction bases: 3. Germline V gives CDR1 LNHDA, CDR2 SQIVND (reference sequence). CDR3 length: 14 amino acids. Profiled with immunoSEQ multiplex PCR; TCRdb holds only in-frame clones, not every one. This table holds 5,500 to 7,000 clones, around 69% found once. Sampling of the adjacent normal breast tissue occurred roughly 2-4 cm from the tumor. The sequencing sample was made of normal breast tissue next to the tumor. The chain links TRBV19 to TRBJ1-1; TRBD1 matches 10 bases. The receptor comes from a person aged 40 to 49 with breast cancer. The CDR3: CASSLGQGYTEAFF. The CDR3 DNA reads as TGTGCCAGTAGTCTGGGACAGGGGTACACTGAAGCTTTCTTT.